These 30 T cell receptor beta chains came from one sample sequenced in a study of vaccination and CD4 T cells after COVID-19. Indicated treatment: approximately 9-day PBMC culture with coronavirus spike peptide pools or control peptides (ViraFEST assay). No cognate antigen is known for these TCRs. Cultured CD4+ T-cell DNA underwent Oncomine TCR Beta short-read sequencing. TCRdb passed the PCR reads through MiXCR, listing each CDR3 protein once. The sample includes around 21,000 distinct CDR3 sequences, around 60% of them seen just once. Sequencing was performed on CD4+ T cells from blood, cultured in vitro, taken after SARS-CoV-2 vaccination. The receptors were sampled from a human donor who had recovered from COVID-19.

The gene calls are TRBV7-2 and TRBJ2-1; TRBD2 matches 11 bases. CDR1 is SGHTA, CDR2 FQGNSA, per germline. The CDR3 length is 14 residues. The V and J ends lost 0 bases and 9 bases, in that order; junction bases with no gene match: 1. CDR3: CASSLATSGSEQFF. CDR3 nucleotides: TGTGCCAGCAGCTTAGCTACTAGCGGGAGTGAGCAGTTCTTC.

The chain recombines TRBV21-1 with TRBJ2-5; TRBD1 is the table's D call and was not checked against the DNA. TRBV21-1 is recorded as a pseudogene. There are 17 residues in the CDR3. The CDR3 bases are TGTGCCAGCAGCAACCGCCCCAGGACAGGGAAGGAAGAGACCCAGTACTTC. Translating gives CASSNRPRTGKEETQYF.

The genes are TRBV19 and TRBJ1-5; D may be TRBD1 (6 bases). This CDR3 is 13 amino acids long. Trimming pared 5 bases from V and 7 bases from J, leaving 12 bases between. From germline, CDR1 is LNHDA and CDR2 SQIVND (reference sequence). CDR3 sequence: CASSVQGTQPQHF. The CDR3 DNA sequence: TGTGCCAGTAGTGTACAGGGTACGCAGCCCCAGCATTTT.

The CDR3 region has the DNA TGTGCCAGCAGGAGAATCGGGACTAGCGGGTTTAAGGCGATCACAGATACGCAGTATTTT. It encodes CASRRIGTSGFKAITDTQYF. The chain has TRBV27 and TRBJ2-3, with TRBD2 matching over 12 bases. Trimming cost V 6 bases and J 2 bases; bases outside gene matches: 18. The CDR3 runs to 20 residues. Germline CDR1 MNHEY, CDR2 SMNVEV (reference sequence).

The chain recombines TRBV19 with TRBJ1-5; D might be TRBD1 (6 bases). Trimming shortened V by 5 bases and J by 4 bases, and 15 bases separated the two germline ends. The CDR3 has 15 amino acids. Germline CDR1 is LNHDA and CDR2 is SQIVND (reference sequence). The CDR3 DNA reads TGTGCCAGTAGTCCCCCCCGGGGGGCGAATCAGCCCCAGCATTTT. The encoded protein is CASSPPRGANQPQHF.

This chain uses TRBV7-2 with TRBJ2-7, with D perhaps matching TRBD1 (5 bases). Germline CDR1 SGHTA, CDR2 FQGNSA. The CDR3 contains 14 residues. The germline V and J ends were trimmed by 2 bases and 4 bases, with 12 bases remaining between them. CDR3 protein: CASSLQGPLYEQYF. The CDR3, as DNA: TGTGCCAGCAGCTTACAGGGTCCCCTGTACGAGCAGTACTTC.

This sequence joins TRBV29-1 and TRBJ2-5, with TRBD1 identical over 8 bases. Germline V CDR1 and CDR2: SQVTM, ANQGSEA. V gave up 7 bases and J gave up 4 bases; unmatched junction bases: 8. This CDR3 spans 13 amino acids. CDR3 amino acids: CSGRQGRGETQYF. As DNA, the CDR3 is TGCAGCGGCAGACAGGGGAGAGGAGAGACCCAGTACTTC.

This clonotype was seen a handful of times. The rearrangement uses TRBV20-1 and TRBJ2-2; the D gene is possibly TRBD2 (6 bases). Germline V gene lookup returns CDR1 DFQATT and CDR2 SNEGSKA (reference sequence). V was clipped by 5 bases and J by 5 bases, with 15 bases between them. This CDR3 comprises 14 residues. The DNA of the CDR3 is TGCAGTGCTCAGGCCACTCGGGAGACCGGGGAGCTGTTTTTT. Translated: CSAQATRETGELFF.

The J gene is TRBJ1-2, the V gene TRBV7-2, with D possibly being TRBD1 (5 bases). The CDR3 covers 17 residues. V lost 1 base to trimming and J lost 2 bases, with 17 bases between them. Germline loops: CDR1 SGHTA, CDR2 FQGNSA. CDR3 DNA: TGTGCCAGCAGCTTAGATACGCGGCCCAGGGCCAACTATGGCTACACCTTC. Amino acid sequence: CASSLDTRPRANYGYTF. Drawing the rest from reference TRBV7-2 and TRBJ1-2, the complete variable domain is GAGVSQSPSNKVTEKGKDVELRCDPISGHTALYWYRQSLGQGLEFLIYFQGNSAPDKSGLPSDRFSAERTGGSVSTLTIQRTQQEDSAVYLCASSLDTRPRANYGYTFGSGTRLTVV.

The chain joins TRBV6-2 or TRBV6-3 to TRBJ2-7; 10 nucleotides match TRBD2. In germline, CDR1 is MNHEY, CDR2 SVGEGT. V was clipped by 6 bases and J by 3 bases; unmatched bases: 2. The CDR3 runs to 13 residues. The CDR3 here is CASRLAGLYEQYF. The CDR3 DNA sequence: TGTGCCAGCAGACTAGCGGGGCTCTACGAGCAGTACTTC.

The V gene is TRBV6-2 or TRBV6-3, the J gene TRBJ2-7; D may be TRBD1 (5 bases). The CDR3 sequence is 13 residues long. Germline CDR1 MNHEY, CDR2 SVGEGT. V shed 6 bases and J shed 3 bases, with 12 bases lying between them. CDR3 sequence reads: CASRKTVRYEQYF. In nucleotides, the CDR3 is TGTGCCAGCAGGAAGACAGTGCGCTACGAGCAGTACTTC.

The rearrangement links TRBV2 to TRBJ1-1; D might be TRBD1 (5 bases). With 4 bases removed from V and 5 bases from J, the gap between germline ends came to 14 bases. The CDR3 length is 14 residues. The germline V gene has CDR1 SNHLY and CDR2 FYNNEI. CDR3 nucleotide sequence: TGTGCCAGCAGTGTGGAGGGGCGTGAAACTGAAGCTTTCTTT. Translating it yields CASSVEGRETEAFF.

This chain uses TRBV6-5 with TRBJ2-7; possibly TRBD1 for D (5 bases). The germline V gene has CDR1 MNHEY and CDR2 SVGAGI. The CDR3 sequence is 15 residues long. The V and J ends lost 0 bases and 1 base respectively, with 10 bases between them. The CDR3 nucleotides are TGTGCCAGCAGTTACTCTGGGGCTGCTTCCTACGAGCAGTACTTC. Its translation: CASSYSGAASYEQYF.

The rearrangement joins TRBV7-2 to TRBJ1-5; no clear D gene. The germline gives CDR1 SGHTA, CDR2 FQGNSA. The CDR3 covers 13 residues. Trimming took 1 base from V and 4 from J, leaving 5 bases between them. The CDR3 nucleotides read TGTGCCAGCAGCTTAGATAATAATCAGCCCCAGCATTTT. Translating it yields CASSLDNNQPQHF.

The chain has TRBV6-1 and TRBJ1-5; D may be TRBD1 (5 bases). The CDR3 extends over 17 amino acids. V lost 1 base to trimming and J lost 6 bases, with 19 bases between them. The V gene's germline CDR1 is MNHNS and CDR2 SASEGT. CDR3 loop: CASSEGLGQGWSQPQHF. As DNA, the CDR3 is TGTGCCAGCAGTGAAGGGTTGGGGCAGGGTTGGAGTCAGCCCCAGCATTTT.

This clonotype was seen only a few times. The J gene is TRBJ1-5, the V gene TRBV20-1; D not resolved. Germline CDR1 reads DFQATT; CDR2 reads SNEGSKA (reference sequence). The length of the CDR3 is 13 residues. V shed 2 bases and J shed 5 bases, with 10 bases lying between them. The CDR3 spells CSARNGVDQPQHF. The CDR3 nucleotides read TGCAGTGCTAGAAACGGGGTAGATCAGCCCCAGCATTTT.

This clonotype has only one observation. V usage is TRBV20-1 and J usage is TRBJ2-7; maybe TRBD2 (5 bases). Germline V CDR1 and CDR2: DFQATT, SNEGSKA (reference sequence). The CDR3 runs 15 residues. Trimming took off 4 bases at V and 7 bases at J, with 23 bases between the two ends. The CDR3 region is CSATLLTMDRGEQYF. The CDR3 DNA reads as TGCAGTGCTACCCTTCTGACCATGGATCGAGGGGAGCAGTACTTC.

This rearrangement joins TRBV6-1 to TRBJ1-2, with 7 bases identical to TRBD1. This CDR3 contains 14 residues. Germline loops: CDR1 MNHNS, CDR2 SASEGT. The V and J ends lost 5 bases and 8 bases, in that order; junction bases with no gene match: 11. CDR3 bases: TGTGCCAGCAGTCCTTTGGGCCAGGGGGGGGGCTACACCTTC. Translation gives CASSPLGQGGGYTF.

Written as DNA, the CDR3 is TGTGCCTGGATTAGGACAGGGCCGGAATACACCTTC. It translates to CAWIRTGPEYTF. The genes are TRBV30 and TRBJ1-2, with 8 bases lining up with TRBD1. CDR3 size: 12 residues. With V trimmed by 4 bases and J by 11 bases, 9 bases remained unmatched. CDR1 GTSNPN and CDR2 SVGIG come from the germline V gene (reference sequence).

This clonotype is a singleton in its sample. The V call is TRBV27, the J call TRBJ2-7; 7 nucleotides align to TRBD1. This CDR3 spans 15 amino acids. CDR1 MNHEY and CDR2 SMNVEV come from the germline V gene (reference sequence). J was trimmed by 2 bases and V by 6 bases; bases with no gene match: 10. In nucleotides, the CDR3 is TGTGCCAGCAGCCGAATGGGGACAGACACCTACGAGCAGTACTTC. As protein: CASSRMGTDTYEQYF.

The V call is TRBV25-1, the J call TRBJ2-1; 7 bases are shared with TRBD2. With V trimmed by 1 base and J by 4 bases, 4 bases remained unmatched. The CDR3 has 15 residues. The germline V gene has CDR1 MGHDK and CDR2 SYGVNS. The CDR3 DNA reads TGTGCCAGCAGTGAATCTAGCGGACGGTACAATGAGCAGTTCTTC. This codes for CASSESSGRYNEQFF. The full variable domain, completed using reference TRBV25-1 and TRBJ2-1, is EADIYQTPRYLVIGTGKKITLECSQTMGHDKMYWYQQDPGMELHLIHYSYGVNSTEKGDLSSESTVSRIRTEHFPLTLESARPSHTSQYLCASSESSGRYNEQFFGPGTRLTVL.

The genes are TRBV19 and TRBJ1-1; D may be TRBD1 (5 bases). This CDR3 has 15 residues. The V end lost 5 bases, the J end lost 3 bases, and 16 bases lay between the germline ends. The germline V gene encodes CDR1 LNHDA and CDR2 SQIVND (reference sequence). The CDR3: CASSPDGGRDTEAFF. The CDR3 coding sequence is TGTGCCAGTAGTCCGGACGGGGGGAGGGACACTGAAGCTTTCTTT.

This chain connects TRBV28 to TRBJ2-3; 8 bases are a match to TRBD1. J gave up 1 base and V 6 bases, and 9 bases lay outside the gene matches. CDR3 size: 16 residues. CDR1 MDHEN and CDR2 SYDVKM come from the germline V gene. As DNA, the CDR3 is TGTGCCAGCAGGGGCTTCAGGGGGCTAGGCACAGATACGCAGTATTTT. Amino acids: CASRGFRGLGTDTQYF.

V gene TRBV5-4 combines with J gene TRBJ2-5; TRBD1 agrees at 8 bases. The V and J ends lost 4 bases and 3 bases, in that order; junction bases with no gene match: 5. The CDR3 length is 14 residues. Germline V gene sequence: CDR1 SGHNT, CDR2 YYREEE (reference sequence). Written as DNA, the CDR3 is TGTGCCAGCAGCGATCGACAGGGGAAAGAGACCCAGTACTTC. It is translated as CASSDRQGKETQYF.

This chain uses TRBV5-4 with TRBJ2-5; 9 bases agree with TRBD1. Trimming took 4 bases from V and 1 from J; bases not matched to a gene: 5. This CDR3 is 15 amino acids long. The germline CDR1 and CDR2 sequences are SGHNT and YYREEE (reference sequence). In DNA form, the CDR3 reads TGTGCCAGCAGCCCAGGGACAGGGCCCCAAGAGACCCAGTACTTC. Translation: CASSPGTGPQETQYF.

The rearrangement links TRBV5-1 to TRBJ1-1; D is ambiguous. Germline V gene data show CDR1 as SGHRS and CDR2 as YFSETQ. V lost 4 bases and J 1 base, leaving 11 bases between the germline ends. The CDR3 covers 14 residues. The CDR3 bases are TGCGCCAGCAGCCTCACCCGCCGGAACACTGAAGCTTTCTTT. Translation: CASSLTRRNTEAFF.

This clonotype showed up just a few times. The gene calls are TRBV6-2 or TRBV6-3 and TRBJ1-5; TRBD1 aligns across 7 bases. The germline V gene encodes CDR1 MNHEY and CDR2 SVGEGT. CDR3 length: 16 amino acids. Unmatched junction bases numbered 13, after V lost 6 bases and J lost 5 bases. The CDR3 reads CASRDPGQKFDQPQHF. The CDR3 coding sequence is TGTGCCAGCAGAGACCCGGGACAGAAATTCGATCAGCCCCAGCATTTT.

The chain carries TRBV4-1 and TRBJ1-2; D remains ambiguous. The V end was cut by 3 bases, the J end by 2 bases, with 10 bases between. This CDR3 is 14 amino acids long. CDR1 and CDR2 (germline): MGHRA, YSYEKL. The chain's CDR3 is CASSQDGQNYGYTF. The CDR3 nucleotides read TGCGCCAGCAGCCAGGACGGGCAAAACTATGGCTACACCTTC.

This rearrangement joins TRBV20-1 to TRBJ1-2; D gene uncertain. Germline V gene sequence: CDR1 DFQATT, CDR2 SNEGSKA (reference sequence). Trimming shortened V by 2 bases and J by 4 bases, and 14 bases separated the two germline ends. This CDR3 contains 14 residues. CDR3 coding DNA: TGCAGTGCTAGACCTTCGGGTTTTGGCTATGGCTACACCTTC. It yields the protein CSARPSGFGYGYTF.

This clonotype showed up just a few times. The chain is built from TRBV6-5 and TRBJ1-1; the D is unclear. The CDR3 is 14 residues long. Per the germline V gene, CDR1 is MNHEY and CDR2 is SVGAGI. Deletions cut 0 bases from V and 1 base from J, with 6 bases between. The CDR3 DNA follows: TGTGCCAGCAGTTACTCGGGCAGGAACACTGAAGCTTTCTTT. Amino acid sequence: CASSYSGRNTEAFF.